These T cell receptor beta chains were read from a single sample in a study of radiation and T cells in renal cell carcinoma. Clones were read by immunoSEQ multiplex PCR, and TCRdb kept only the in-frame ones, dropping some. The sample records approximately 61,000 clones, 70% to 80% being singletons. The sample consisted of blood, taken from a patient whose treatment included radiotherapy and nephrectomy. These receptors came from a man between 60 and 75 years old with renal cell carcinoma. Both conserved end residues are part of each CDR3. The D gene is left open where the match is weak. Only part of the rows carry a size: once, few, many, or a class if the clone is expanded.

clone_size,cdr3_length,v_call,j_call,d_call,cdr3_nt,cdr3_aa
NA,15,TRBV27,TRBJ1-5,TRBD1,TGTGCCAGCAGTTTGGAGGGACAGGTTTATCAGCCCCAGCATTTT,CASSLEGQVYQPQHF
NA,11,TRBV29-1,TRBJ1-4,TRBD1,TGCAGCGTGGACAGGGATGAAAAACTGTTTTTT,CSVDRDEKLFF
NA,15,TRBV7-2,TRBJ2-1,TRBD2,TGTGCCAGCAGCGCGACTAGCGGGGGGGCCTATGAGCAGTTCTTC,CASSATSGGAYEQFF
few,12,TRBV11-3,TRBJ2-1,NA,TGTGCCAGCAGTGCCGGGACCCCCTTAATGTTCTTC,CASSAGTPLMFF
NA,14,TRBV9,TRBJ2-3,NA,TGTGCCAGCAGCGTCGGTGGAGACACAGATACGCAGTATTTT,CASSVGGDTDTQYF
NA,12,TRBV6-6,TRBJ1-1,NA,TGTGCCAGCAATTTTCTGGGTTATGAAGCTTTCTTT,CASNFLGYEAFF
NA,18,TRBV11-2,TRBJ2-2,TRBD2,TGTGCCAGCAGCTTATTCCCTTCTAGCGGGGATGGCACCGGGGAGCTGTTTTTT,CASSLFPSSGDGTGELFF
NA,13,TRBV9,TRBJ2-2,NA,TGTGCCAGCAGCGTAGACCTAGGGGGGGAGCTGTTTTTT,CASSVDLGGELFF
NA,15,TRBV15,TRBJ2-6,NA,TGTGCCACCAGCGGTCAGGGTGGGCGAGCCAACGTCCTGACTTTC,CATSGQGGRANVLTF
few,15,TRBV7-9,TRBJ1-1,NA,TGTGCCAGCAGCTTAGAGGCCCCGGATGGCGGTGAAGCTTTCTTT,CASSLEAPDGGEAFF
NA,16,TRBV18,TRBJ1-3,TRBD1,TGTGCCAGCTCATCCCAGGGGGCCTCCACTGGAAACACCATATATTTT,CASSSQGASTGNTIYF
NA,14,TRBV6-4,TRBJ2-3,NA,TGTGCCAGCAGTGACCAAGCGGGTGGGGATACGCAGTATTTT,CASSDQAGGDTQYF
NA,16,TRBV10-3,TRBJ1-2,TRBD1,TGTGCCATCATGCCCTCACTGACAGGGGGCGTCTATGGCTACACCTTC,CAIMPSLTGGVYGYTF
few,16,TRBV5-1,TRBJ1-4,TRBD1,TGCGCCAGCAGCTTGGAGGGACAGCAGGTTAATGAAAAACTGTTTTTT,CASSLEGQQVNEKLFF
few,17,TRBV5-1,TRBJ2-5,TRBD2,TGCGCCAGCAGCTTGGAAGGTGGACTAGCGGGAGAAGAGACCCAGTACTTC,CASSLEGGLAGEETQYF
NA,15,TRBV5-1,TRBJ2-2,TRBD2,TGCGCCAGCAGCTTAGCGGGAGGTAACACCGGGGAGCTGTTTTTT,CASSLAGGNTGELFF
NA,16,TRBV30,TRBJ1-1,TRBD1,TGTGCCTGGAGTTTGGGGACAGGCGTCCTAGGGACTGAAGCTTTCTTT,CAWSLGTGVLGTEAFF
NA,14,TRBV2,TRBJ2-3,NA,TGTGCCAGCAGAGGTCCAGGGGCGCGTCGGACGCAGTATTTT,CASRGPGARRTQYF
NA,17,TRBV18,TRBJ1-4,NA,TGTGCCAGCTCACCACGTTCTCGGGGCATGGCTAATGAAAAACTGTTTTTT,CASSPRSRGMANEKLFF
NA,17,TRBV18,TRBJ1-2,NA,TGTGCCAGCTCACCACCGGTAGGAGGAATGGACCCGAAGGGCTACACCTTC,CASSPPVGGMDPKGYTF
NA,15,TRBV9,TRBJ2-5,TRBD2,TGTGCCAGCAGCGCTGGAAGCGGGGTCCAAGAGACCCAGTACTTC,CASSAGSGVQETQYF
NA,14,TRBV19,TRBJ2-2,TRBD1,TGTGCCAGTAGGGGGACAGGGAATACCGGGGAGCTGTTTTTT,CASRGTGNTGELFF
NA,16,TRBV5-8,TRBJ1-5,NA,TGTGCCAGCAGCTTGATCCGGACAGCTAGCAATCAGCCCCAGCATTTT,CASSLIRTASNQPQHF
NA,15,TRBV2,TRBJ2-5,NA,TGTGCCAGCAGTGGGTCAGGAGGGGCGAGGGGGACCCAGTACTTC,CASSGSGGARGTQYF
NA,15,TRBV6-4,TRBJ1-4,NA,TGTGCCAGCAGTGAAGGGGCACAATGGGATGAAAAACTGTTTTTT,CASSEGAQWDEKLFF
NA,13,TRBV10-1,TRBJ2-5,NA,TGCGCCAGCAGTGAGTCGGGCGAAGAGACCCAGTACTTC,CASSESGEETQYF
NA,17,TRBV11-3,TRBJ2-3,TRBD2,TGTGCCAGCACCCAAGGAACCACTAGCGGGAGTACAGATACGCAGTATTTT,CASTQGTTSGSTDTQYF
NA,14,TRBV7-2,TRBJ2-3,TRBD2,TGTGCCAGCAGCTCAGCGGGGTGGAGCGATACGCAGTATTTT,CASSSAGWSDTQYF
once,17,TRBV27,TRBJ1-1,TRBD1,TGTGCCAGCAGATTCACAACAGGGGGCCACATGAACACTGAAGCTTTCTTT,CASRFTTGGHMNTEAFF
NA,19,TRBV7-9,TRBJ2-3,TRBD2,TGTGCCAGCAGCTTAGCGCCGGGACTAGCGGGAGGGAGCACAGATACGCAGTATTTT,CASSLAPGLAGGSTDTQYF
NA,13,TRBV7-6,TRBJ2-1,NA,TGTGCCAGCAGCTTGGGATTTTCAAATGAGCAGTTCTTC,CASSLGFSNEQFF
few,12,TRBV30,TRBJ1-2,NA,TGTGCCTGGAGAAGCGGGGGGGGTGGCTACACCTTC,CAWRSGGGGYTF
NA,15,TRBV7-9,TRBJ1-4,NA,TGTGCCAGCAGCCCCGAGGATGCAACTAATGAAAAACTGTTTTTT,CASSPEDATNEKLFF
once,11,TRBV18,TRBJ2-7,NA,TGTGCCAGCTCACCCGGCGACGAGCAGTACTTC,CASSPGDEQYF
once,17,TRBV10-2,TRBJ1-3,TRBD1,TGCGCCAGCAGTTCCTCAGTTCAGGGGGTCACTGGAAACACCATATATTTT,CASSSSVQGVTGNTIYF
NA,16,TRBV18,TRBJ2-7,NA,TGTGCCAGCTCACCCGCGCGGGGGCCCTATTCCTACGAGCAGTACTTC,CASSPARGPYSYEQYF
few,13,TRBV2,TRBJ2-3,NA,TGTGCCAGCAGTGTTGACAGCACAGATACGCAGTATTTT,CASSVDSTDTQYF
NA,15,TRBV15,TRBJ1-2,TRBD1,TGTGCCACCAGCAGAGGGGCAGGGGGAGCTTATGGCTACACCTTC,CATSRGAGGAYGYTF
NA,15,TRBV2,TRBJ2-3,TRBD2,TGTGCCAGCTATCCTACTAGCGGACAAGGCAATACGCAGTATTTT,CASYPTSGQGNTQYF
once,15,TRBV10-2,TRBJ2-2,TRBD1,TGCGCCAGCAGGCATCGGGACAGGGTTGCCGGGGAGCTGTTTTTT,CASRHRDRVAGELFF
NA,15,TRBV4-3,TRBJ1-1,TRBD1,TGCGCCAGCAGGCGAAACAGGGGCCTGAACACTGAAGCTTTCTTT,CASRRNRGLNTEAFF
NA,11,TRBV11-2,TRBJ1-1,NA,TGTGCCAGCAGCGCGACCCTCAAAGCTTTCTTT,CASSATLKAFF
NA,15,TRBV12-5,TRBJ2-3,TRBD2,TGTGCTAGTGGGCCCTCATCGGGGGGGCTGGATACGCAGTATTTT,CASGPSSGGLDTQYF
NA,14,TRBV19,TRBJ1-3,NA,TGTGCCAGTAGTATGAACAGGGCTGGAAACACCATATATTTT,CASSMNRAGNTIYF
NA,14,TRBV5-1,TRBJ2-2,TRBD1,TGCGCCACCCAGGACAGGGTCAACACCGGGGAGCTGTTTTTT,CATQDRVNTGELFF
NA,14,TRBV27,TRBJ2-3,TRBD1,TGTGCCAGCAGTTTATCGGGGGGACAGGGTAACTGGTATTTT,CASSLSGGQGNWYF
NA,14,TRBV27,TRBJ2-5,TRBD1,TGTGCCAGCAGTCTCACAGGGGGTTTCGAGACCCAGTACTTC,CASSLTGGFETQYF
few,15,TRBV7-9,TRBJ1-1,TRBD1,TGTGCCAGCAGCGACATACAGGGGAGGACGACTGAAGCTTTCTTT,CASSDIQGRTTEAFF
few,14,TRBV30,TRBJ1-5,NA,TGTGCCTGGAGTGTAGGGGTGCGTAGTCAGCCCCAGCATTTT,CAWSVGVRSQPQHF
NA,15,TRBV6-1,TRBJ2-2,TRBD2,TGTGCCAGCAGCACTAGCGGGACGAACACCGGGGAGCTGTTTTTT,CASSTSGTNTGELFF
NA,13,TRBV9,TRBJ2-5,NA,TGTGCCAGCAACCTCGGGGGCCAAGAGACCCAGTACTTC,CASNLGGQETQYF
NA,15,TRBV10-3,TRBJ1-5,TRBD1,TGTGCCATCAGTGAGGGGACAGGGGATTTTCAGCCCCAGCATTTT,CAISEGTGDFQPQHF
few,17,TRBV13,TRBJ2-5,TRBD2,TGTGCCAGCAGCTCCCTTGGACTAGCGGGAGCTGAGGAGACCCAGTACTTC,CASSSLGLAGAEETQYF
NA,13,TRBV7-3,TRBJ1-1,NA,TGTGCCAGCAGCTCGGTTTCGAACACTGAAGCTTTCTTT,CASSSVSNTEAFF
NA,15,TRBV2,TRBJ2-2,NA,TGTGCCAGCAGTGGGGGGACCCTGAACACCGGGGAGCTGTTTTTT,CASSGGTLNTGELFF
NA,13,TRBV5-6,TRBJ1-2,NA,TGTGCCAGCAGCTTGGCGGGGGGCGTAAGCTACACCTTC,CASSLAGGVSYTF
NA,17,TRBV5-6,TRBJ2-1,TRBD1,TGTGCCAGCAGCCCGGACATGACAGGGGGCGATCTGAATGAGCAGTTCTTC,CASSPDMTGGDLNEQFF
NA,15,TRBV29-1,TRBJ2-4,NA,TGCAGCGTTGAAGGCCGGGACGGAGGTTTGGACATTCAGTACTTC,CSVEGRDGGLDIQYF
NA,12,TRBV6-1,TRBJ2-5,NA,TGTGCCAGCGCAACAAATCAAGAGACCCAGTACTTC,CASATNQETQYF